This T cell receptor beta chain was identified in a study of cytomegalovirus exposure and HLA in healthy donors. Study at large: About 85 million unique TCRs from HLA-typed donors were held in an early release of data. Study-level results: Whilst most TCR sequences proved rare, a subset of public TCRs occurred across many donors.

Comment on this clone: The antigen is unknown.

J was trimmed by 3 bases and V by 3 bases; bases with no gene match: 11. CDR1 and CDR2 (germline): KGHSH, LQKENI. The CDR3 extends over 16 amino acids. The PCR made use of 60 Vbeta and 13 Jbeta primers. Assay: immunoSEQ multiplex PCR; the TCRdb copy retains only in-frame clones and omits some. The sample records about 98,000 clones, about 74% being singletons. The clonotype originates from a man in his fifties or sixties in good health and CMV-seropositive. Material: PBMCs. The V and J genes are TRBV18 and TRBJ2-7, with 7 bases matching TRBD2. The CDR3 protein is CASSPSVGGGLYEQYF. CDR3 in DNA: TGTGCCAGCTCACCGTCGGTTGGGGGGGGACTCTACGAGCAGTACTTC.